The sequence of this T cell receptor (beta chain) was determined in a study of T cells after yellow fever vaccination. Study summary: Where fractions had low cell numbers, libraries were prepared from them with the SMART-Seq v4 Ultra Low Input RNA kit. Study results and caveats: Re-detected after boosting: most primary clones, about 96% of CD4 and around 86% of CD8. Overall, a small share of clonotypes was seen in both CD4 and CD8 compartments. Contamination of FACS-sorted repertoires by abundant clonotypes from the bulk population could occur.

Details on this clonotype: The antigen is unknown.

TCRdb called the 5' RACE reads again in MiXCR, with one record for every CDR3 protein. The sample records around 310,000 distinct CDR3 sequences, 8.7% being singletons. V was pared by 2 bases and J by 0 bases, with 9 bases of the junction left unmatched. The V gene's germline CDR1 is SGHNT and CDR2 YYREEE (reference sequence). The CDR3 totals 17 residues. This receptor was identified in a man between 18 and 29 years old who received the YFV17D yellow fever vaccine. This chain connects TRBV5-4 to TRBJ2-3; 7 bases match TRBD1. The sequenced sample was PBMCs, obtained on the day of the first yellow fever vaccination. For the CDR3, the DNA is TGTGCCAGCAGCTTCGGGACAGCAGGCCCTAGCACAGATACGCAGTATTTT. Protein sequence: CASSFGTAGPSTDTQYF.